A single sample is the source of the 26 T cell receptor beta chains below, sequenced in a study of T cells after yellow fever vaccination. MiXCR was run by TCRdb on the 5' RACE reads, yielding one entry per CDR3 protein. The table includes approximately 330,000 distinct CDR3 sequences, around 12% detected once. The sample here was CD4+ T cells sorted from PBMCs, taken 15 days after the yellow fever booster vaccination. The receptors stem from a man between 18 and 29 years old who received the YFV17D yellow fever vaccine.

This rearrangement joins TRBV5-1 to TRBJ2-7, with 8 bases that match TRBD2. The CDR3 has 16 residues. Losses at the gene ends were 1 base for V and 3 bases for J; bases not matched to a gene: 9. Germline CDR1 SGHRS, CDR2 YFSETQ. CDR3 in DNA: TGCGCCAGCAGCTTGCCGGGACTAGGGCCTGGCTACGAGCAGTACTTC. Protein product: CASSLPGLGPGYEQYF.

This clonotype was detected a few times. V usage is TRBV12-3 or TRBV12-4 and J usage is TRBJ1-1; no clear D. The CDR3 contains 10 residues. V was shortened by 3 bases and J by 7 bases, with 3 bases between the two germline ends. CDR3 bases: TGTGCCAGCAGTTTCTTTGAAGCTTTCTTT. It is translated as CASSFFEAFF.

This clonotype was observed at least ten times. The chain combines TRBV5-1 with TRBJ2-5, with D tentatively TRBD1 or TRBD2 (5 bases each). This CDR3 has 13 amino acids. With 7 bases removed from V and 3 bases from J, the gap between germline ends came to 13 bases. The germline V gene encodes CDR1 SGHRS and CDR2 YFSETQ. CDR3: CASGGHSEETQYF. The CDR3 DNA sequence: TGCGCCAGCGGAGGACACAGCGAAGAGACCCAGTACTTC.

In this sample, this clonotype turned up a few times. The chain links TRBV3-1 to TRBJ2-3; TRBD2 aligns across 9 bases. Germline lookup yields CDR1 LGHDT and CDR2 YNNKEL (reference sequence). J was trimmed by 1 base and V by 4 bases; bases with no gene match: 12. The CDR3 is 18 residues long. The CDR3 DNA sequence: TGTGCCAGCAGCCCGCTTCTCGGCGGGGGGGCCGGCACAGATACGCAGTATTTT. Translated: CASSPLLGGGAGTDTQYF.

The rearrangement links TRBV28 to TRBJ2-7; 10 positions agree with TRBD1. The CDR3 consists of 15 residues. Germline CDR1 reads MDHEN; CDR2 reads SYDVKM. Losses at the gene ends were 6 bases for V and 3 bases for J; bases not matched to a gene: 8. The CDR3 bases are TGTGCCAGCAGACCTCCGGGACAGGGGTACTACGAGCAGTACTTC. This sequence encodes CASRPPGQGYYEQYF.

This clonotype has just a few counts. The chain joins TRBV2 to TRBJ2-2, with 11 positions matching TRBD1. CDR1 and CDR2 from the germline V gene are SNHLY and FYNNEI. J gave up 6 bases and V 8 bases, and 8 bases lay outside the gene matches. The CDR3 length is 15 residues. CDR3 protein: CASLRGTGGSGELFF. CDR3 bases: TGTGCCAGCCTGCGAGGGACAGGGGGATCCGGGGAGCTGTTTTTT.

This clonotype was recorded at least ten times. The genes are TRBV7-9 and TRBJ1-2; the D is unclear. In germline, CDR1 is SEHNR, CDR2 FQNEAQ (reference sequence). This CDR3 has 13 residues. The V gene lost 5 bases and the J gene lost 4 bases, with 11 bases spanning the gap. The CDR3 is CASSRGGGYGYTF. The CDR3 DNA is TGTGCCAGCAGCCGCGGAGGCGGCTATGGCTACACCTTC.

The chain has TRBV21-1 and TRBJ1-5; the table's TRBD1 call for D was not verified on the DNA. TRBV21-1 is described as a pseudogene. The CDR3 is made up of 13 amino acids. DNA for the CDR3: TGTGCCAGCGATGGACAGAGCAATCAGCCCCAGCATTTT. It is translated as CASDGQSNQPQHF.

This clonotype was counted a few times. The CDR3 bases are TGTGCCAGCAGTGCTCCGGGGGGGCCGAACACCGGGGAGCTGTTTTTT. Translation gives CASSAPGGPNTGELFF. The chain uses TRBV2 and TRBJ2-2, with 8 bases lining up with TRBD2. The germline V gene has CDR1 SNHLY and CDR2 FYNNEI. V was clipped by 4 bases and J by 0 bases; unmatched bases: 4. This CDR3 has 16 amino acids. Complete variable domain (other parts from reference TRBV2 and TRBJ2-2): EPEVTQTPSHQVTQMGQEVILRCVPISNHLYFYWYRQILGQKVEFLVSFYNNEISEKSEIFDDQFSVERPDGSNFTLKIRSTKLEDSAMYFCASSAPGGPNTGELFFGEGSRLTVL.

The rearrangement joins TRBV18 to TRBJ2-7; 9 bases are shared with TRBD2. Unmatched junction bases numbered 7, after V lost 1 base and J lost 6 bases. CDR1 KGHSH and CDR2 LQKENI come from the germline V gene. CDR3 length: 15 amino acids. As DNA, the CDR3 is TGTGCCAGCTCACCACGTCGTCGCGGGGGGGGCGAGCAGTACTTC. Protein sequence: CASSPRRRGGGEQYF.

The genes are TRBV11-1 and TRBJ2-5, with 8 bases matching TRBD2. V dropped 5 bases and J dropped 5; count of bases not matched to a gene: 10. Germline V lookup: CDR1 SGHAT, CDR2 FQDESV (reference sequence). This CDR3 region has 15 residues. The CDR3 coding sequence is TGTGCCAGCAGCCCCGGAGCGGGGGAGAGGGAGACCCAGTACTTC. This sequence encodes CASSPGAGERETQYF.

The chain carries TRBV4-2 and TRBJ1-2; D might be TRBD1 (6 bases). Trimming took off 1 base at V and 4 bases at J, with 10 bases between the two ends. This CDR3 is built from 14 residues. Looked up from germline, CDR1 is LGHNA and CDR2 is YNFKEQ. For the CDR3, the DNA is TGTGCCAGCAGCCAAGGTACAGGGATCTATGGCTACACCTTC. Translation: CASSQGTGIYGYTF.

The chain combines TRBV6-5 with TRBJ1-5, with 7 bases that match TRBD1. V dropped 6 bases and J dropped 4; count of bases not matched to a gene: 9. Per the germline V gene, CDR1 is MNHEY and CDR2 is SVGAGI. This CDR3 is 15 amino acids long. CDR3 sequence: CASSPNRQGNQPQHF. CDR3 sequence (DNA): TGTGCCAGCAGCCCCAACCGACAGGGTAATCAGCCCCAGCATTTT.

This clonotype has a handful of counts. V and J are TRBV20-1 and TRBJ2-5; unclear D gene. V lost 2 bases to trimming and J lost 4 bases, with 8 bases between them. This CDR3 region has 12 residues. CDR1 and CDR2 (germline): DFQATT, SNEGSKA (reference sequence). The CDR3 region is CSARLGIETQYF. CDR3 bases: TGCAGTGCTAGACTTGGGATAGAGACCCAGTACTTC.

This clonotype has ten or more counts. The J gene is TRBJ2-1, the V gene TRBV4-2; D tentatively fits TRBD1 or TRBD2 (5 bases each). The ends were cut back, 0 bases at V and 2 bases at J, with 14 bases in the middle. Germline V lookup: CDR1 LGHNA, CDR2 YNFKEQ. CDR3 length: 17 residues. Here the CDR3 DNA reads TGTGCCAGCAGCCAAGATGGGACCAGAGGGGCCTACAATGAGCAGTTCTTC. It specifies CASSQDGTRGAYNEQFF.

In its sample, this clonotype was seen a few times. The V call is TRBV6-6, the J call TRBJ2-5; 12 nucleotides agree with TRBD2. The CDR3 has 14 residues. Trimming at V came to 7 bases and at J to 3 bases, leaving 3 bases not matched to a gene. Germline loops: CDR1 MNHNY, CDR2 SVGAGI (reference sequence). The CDR3 DNA follows: TGTGCCAGCACGCCTAGCGGGGGGGAAGAGACCCAGTACTTC. Translation: CASTPSGGEETQYF.

This clonotype was counted ten times or more. The V call is TRBV7-6, the J call TRBJ2-2; 11 nucleotides agree with TRBD2. Germline-derived CDR1 and CDR2 are SGHVS and FNYEAQ. Germline trimming cut 5 bases from V and 4 bases from J; bases unmatched to any gene: 6. The CDR3 totals 16 residues. The CDR3, as DNA: TGTGCCAGCAGCCCCCTCGGGACTAGCGGCACCGGGGAGCTGTTTTTT. Translated, it gives CASSPLGTSGTGELFF.

This clonotype was counted between two and nine times. The chain uses TRBV4-3 and TRBJ2-2, with D unclear. Trimming took off 8 bases at V and 4 bases at J, with 17 bases between the two ends. From germline, CDR1 is LGHNA and CDR2 YSLEER. The CDR3 totals 15 residues. The CDR3, as DNA: TGCGCCAGCTCCCGCACTCGGGTGCCCACCGGGGAGCTGTTTTTT. Protein product: CASSRTRVPTGELFF.

This clonotype was seen a handful of times. The rearrangement links TRBV20-1 to TRBJ2-5, with D tentatively TRBD2 (6 bases). Germline loops: CDR1 DFQATT, CDR2 SNEGSKA (reference sequence). Trimming removed 3 bases at V and 1 base at J, with 15 bases between. CDR3 size: 15 residues. CDR3 sequence reads: CSAREERGTQETQYF. CDR3 DNA sequence: TGCAGTGCTAGGGAAGAACGGGGGACCCAAGAGACCCAGTACTTC.

This clonotype was detected a few times. The CDR3 loop reads CASSTMGLGLTNTGELFF. CDR3 coding DNA: TGTGCCAGCAGTACAATGGGACTCGGGCTCACGAACACCGGGGAGCTGTTTTTT. J is TRBJ2-2 and V is TRBV11-3; a weak D match, TRBD2 (6 bases). The germline V gene has CDR1 SGHNT and CDR2 YENEEA. Trimming cost V 6 bases and J 0 bases, with 20 bases left between them. The CDR3 loop spans 18 amino acids.

This clonotype was seen repeatedly, ten times or more. Here the CDR3 reads CASSLEGAPEAFF. The CDR3 DNA follows: TGCGCCAGCAGCTTAGAGGGGGCCCCTGAAGCTTTCTTT. The chain links TRBV5-1 to TRBJ1-1; TRBD1 matches at 7 bases. CDR1 is SGHRS, CDR2 YFSETQ, per germline. The J segment lost 6 bases and the V segment lost 2 bases, leaving 4 bases of the junction unmatched. This CDR3 has 13 residues.

This clonotype was picked up a small number of times. J is TRBJ2-3 and V is TRBV6-5, with 8 nucleotides matching TRBD2. This CDR3 comprises 14 residues. Germline CDR1 is MNHEY and CDR2 is SVGAGI. J was trimmed by 6 bases and V by 6 bases; bases with no gene match: 8. In nucleotides, the CDR3 is TGTGCCAGCAGCCGACGGGGGGGCCGGGATACGCAGTATTTT. Translation: CASSRRGGRDTQYF.

This clonotype was found a few times. This chain joins TRBV21-1 and TRBJ2-7. TRBV21-1 is noted as a pseudogene. The CDR3 has 14 residues. The CDR3 region has the DNA TGTGCCAGCAGCCGTTATCCCTTCGGCTACGAGCAGTACGTC. Its protein is CASSRYPFGYEQYV.

This clonotype came up many times. The chain links TRBV5-4 to TRBJ1-1; D might be TRBD1 (5 bases). The CDR3 runs to 14 residues. V lost 5 bases and J lost 2, with 13 bases in between. CDR1 and CDR2 (germline): SGHNT, YYREEE (reference sequence). CDR3 loop: CASRPDSDNTEAFF. Written as DNA, the CDR3 is TGTGCCAGCAGACCCGACAGTGACAACACTGAAGCTTTCTTT.

This clonotype was detected only a few times. The chain links TRBV5-1 to TRBJ2-7; 8 nucleotides line up with TRBD2. The CDR3 sequence is 14 residues long. Looked up from germline, CDR1 is SGHRS and CDR2 is YFSETQ. Trimming cost V 1 base and J 7 bases; bases outside gene matches: 7. CDR3: CASSLSPGGGEQYV. The CDR3 coding sequence is TGCGCCAGCAGCTTGAGCCCGGGGGGGGGTGAGCAGTACGTC.

In its sample, this clonotype was seen a few times. This rearrangement joins TRBV6-2 or TRBV6-3 to TRBJ2-5; D possibly uses TRBD1 or TRBD2 (5 bases each). The CDR3 has 14 amino acids. The germline V gene has CDR1 MNHEY and CDR2 SVGEGT. Between the trimmed V and J ends, which lost 6 bases and 2 bases, there was a span of 13 bases. CDR3 bases: TGTGCCAGCAGATCCCCGGGACGACAAGAGACCCAGTACTTC. It encodes CASRSPGRQETQYF.